This T cell receptor (beta chain) stems from a study of regulatory T cells in long-lasting Graves disease. Arm-PCR with iRepertoire HTBI primers amplified the CDR3 regions for these TCR beta libraries. TCRdb called the multiplex PCR reads again in MiXCR, with one record for every CDR3 protein. The sample shows 500,000 or so distinct CDR3 sequences, around 15% of them seen only once. This clonotype was counted between two and nine times. Noted time point: newly diagnosed GD, antithyroid drugs for less than 3 months. The TCR library was made from RNA that had been extracted from PBMCs in TRIzol. Germline V gene data show CDR1 as MNHEY and CDR2 as SVGAGI. The CDR3 sequence is 15 residues long. Trimming pared 0 bases from V and 5 bases from J, leaving 11 bases between. These records were also assigned to another study, of T cells in Graves' hyperthyroidism and ophthalmopathy. That report notes: From stable hyperthyroidism, ophthalmopathy was set apart by a 13 V-J model.

This TCR was recovered from a woman aged 45-65 years with Graves disease. The material was peripheral blood mononuclear cells (PBMCs), obtained at new diagnosis, from a patient treated with antithyroid drugs. The gene calls are TRBV6-5 and TRBJ1-5; D is undetermined. Here the CDR3 DNA reads TGTGCCAGCAGTTACTCCGGACGGCCTGATCAGCCCCAGCATTTT. Amino acid sequence: CASSYSGRPDQPQHF.